These 9 T cell receptor beta chains were all obtained from the same sample, sequenced in a study of T cell clones after liver transplantation. The table came from immunoSEQ multiplex PCR; TCRdb's copy has only in-frame clones and leaves some out. The sample shows around 78,000 clones, 75% to 90% of them seen only once. The sample was CD4+ T cells from blood, taken at the 22-month timepoint. The source is a human patient who received a liver transplant. Some T cells here may be from the graft donor.

This clone was counted only a few times. The chain recombines TRBV7-3 with TRBJ2-4; 8 bases map to TRBD1. This CDR3 has 16 residues. The germline V gene has CDR1 SGHTA and CDR2 FQGTGA. Trimming at V came to 5 bases and at J to 0 bases, leaving 6 bases not matched to a gene. The CDR3 DNA is TGTGCCAGCAGCCCACAGGGGGTTCAAGCCAAAAACATTCAGTACTTC. Protein product: CASSPQGVQAKNIQYF.

The chain links TRBV6-4 to TRBJ2-7; 7 positions match TRBD1. The trim removed 11 bases at V and 9 bases at J, leaving 10 bases unmatched. Germline V CDR1 and CDR2: MRHNA, SNTAGT. This CDR3 comprises 11 residues. The CDR3 region is CAGQVEVGQYF. DNA for the CDR3: TGTGCCGGACAGGTGGAGGTCGGGCAGTACTTC.

The chain joins TRBV12-5 to TRBJ2-5, with D perhaps TRBD1 (7 bases). Trimming removed 0 bases from V and 1 base from J, with 24 bases in between. The CDR3 covers 20 residues. The germline V gene has CDR1 LGHNT and CDR2 FRNRAP. The CDR3 coding sequence is TGTGCTAGTGGTTTGGTACCCCAGGGGGGCCTAACGGTGCGCCAAGAGACCCAGTACTTC. Translated: CASGLVPQGGLTVRQETQYF.

The chain combines TRBV2 with TRBJ2-1; 9 nucleotides match TRBD2. V shed 6 bases, J shed 6 bases, and the junction held 9 bases outside the gene matches. The CDR3 length is 15 residues. The germline gives CDR1 SNHLY, CDR2 FYNNEI. CDR3 amino acids: CASSDIAGASNEQFF. The CDR3 nucleotides read TGTGCCAGCAGCGACATAGCGGGAGCGAGCAATGAGCAGTTCTTC.

This clone showed up just a few times. The chain uses TRBV11-2 and TRBJ2-1; no reliable D call. The germline CDR1 and CDR2 sequences are SGHAT and FQNNGV. This CDR3 has 11 residues. Trimming removed 5 bases at V and 6 bases at J, with 5 bases between. The CDR3 bases are TGTGCCAGCAGCCGTACCAATGAGCAGTTCTTC. It specifies CASSRTNEQFF.

V and J are TRBV19 and TRBJ1-1, with D unclear. The V end was cut by 1 base, the J end by 1 base, with 4 bases between. Per germline, CDR1 LNHDA and CDR2 SQIVND (reference sequence). The CDR3 extends over 13 amino acids. CDR3 sequence reads: CASSIGRNTEAFF. The CDR3 region has the DNA TGTGCCAGTAGTATAGGACGGAACACTGAAGCTTTCTTT.

The rearrangement joins TRBV19 to TRBJ1-1; 8 positions match TRBD1. Germline V gene data show CDR1 as LNHDA and CDR2 as SQIVND (reference sequence). Unmatched junction bases numbered 5, after V lost 8 bases and J lost 0 bases. The CDR3 runs to 14 residues. The CDR3 coding sequence is TGTGCCAGTCGAAACAGGGGGATGAACACTGAAGCTTTCTTT. Amino acid sequence: CASRNRGMNTEAFF.

The chain couples TRBV29-1 to TRBJ2-1, with TRBD2 as a possible D gene (5 bases). The V gene lost 2 bases and the J gene lost 6 bases, with 8 bases spanning the gap. In germline, CDR1 is SQVTM, CDR2 ANQGSEA. The CDR3 covers 12 residues. The chain's CDR3 is CSVELALNEQFF. The CDR3 DNA reads as TGCAGCGTTGAACTAGCTCTCAATGAGCAGTTCTTC.

V and J are TRBV9 and TRBJ1-4; the D is unclear. In germline, CDR1 is SGDLS, CDR2 YYNGEE. This CDR3 has 14 residues. Deletions cut 3 bases from V and 4 bases from J, with 10 bases between. The CDR3 sequence is CASSAGGLNEKLFF. CDR3 nucleotide sequence: TGTGCCAGCAGCGCGGGCGGACTTAATGAAAAACTGTTTTTT.